This T cell receptor beta chain was recovered during a study of T-cell reconstitution after alpha-beta-depleted transplantation in children. Preparing the TCRbeta library involved the use of unique molecular identifiers. TCRdb analysed the PCR reads with MiXCR anew, one entry per CDR3 protein. The table includes some 590,000 distinct CDR3 sequences, about 10% detected once. Trimming removed 2 bases at V and 3 bases at J, with 11 bases between. This CDR3 comprises 13 residues. CDR1 DFQATT and CDR2 SNEGSKA come from the germline V gene (reference sequence). The source material was PBMCs from the stem cell graft donor, sampled from the stem cell graft. The origin of this receptor is a human donor who donated a stem cell graft to a child with acute myeloid leukemia. The chain joins TRBV20-1 to TRBJ2-7, with D perhaps being TRBD1 or TRBD2 (5 bases each). Here the CDR3 reads CSARTGTSYEQYF. CDR3 DNA: TGCAGTGCTAGAACCGGGACCAGCTACGAGCAGTACTTC.